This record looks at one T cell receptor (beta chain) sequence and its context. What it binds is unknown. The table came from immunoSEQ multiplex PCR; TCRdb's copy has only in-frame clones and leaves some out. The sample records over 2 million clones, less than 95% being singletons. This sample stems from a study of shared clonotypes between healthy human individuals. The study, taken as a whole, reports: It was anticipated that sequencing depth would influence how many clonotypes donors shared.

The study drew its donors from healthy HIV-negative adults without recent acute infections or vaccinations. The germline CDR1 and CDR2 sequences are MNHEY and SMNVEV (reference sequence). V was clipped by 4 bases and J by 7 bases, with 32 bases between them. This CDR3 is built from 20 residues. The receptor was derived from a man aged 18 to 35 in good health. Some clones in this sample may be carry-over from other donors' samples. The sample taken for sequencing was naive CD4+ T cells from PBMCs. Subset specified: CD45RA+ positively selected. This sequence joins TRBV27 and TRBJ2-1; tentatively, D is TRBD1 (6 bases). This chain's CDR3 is CASSSRVLVGGVLVGNEQFF. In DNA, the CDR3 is TGTGCCAGCAGTTCCAGGGTGTTGGTTGGGGGCGTACTGGTTGGTAATGAGCAGTTCTTC.